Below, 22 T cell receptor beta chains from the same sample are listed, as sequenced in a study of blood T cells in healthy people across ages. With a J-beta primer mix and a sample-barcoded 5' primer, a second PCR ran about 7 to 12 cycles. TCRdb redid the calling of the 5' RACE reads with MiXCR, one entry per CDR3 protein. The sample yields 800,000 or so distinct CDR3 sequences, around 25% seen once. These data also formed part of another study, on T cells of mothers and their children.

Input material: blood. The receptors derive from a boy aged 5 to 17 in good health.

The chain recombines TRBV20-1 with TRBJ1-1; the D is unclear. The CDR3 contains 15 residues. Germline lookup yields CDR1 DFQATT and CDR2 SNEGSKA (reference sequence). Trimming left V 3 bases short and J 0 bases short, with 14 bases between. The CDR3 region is CSASVPASMNTEAFF. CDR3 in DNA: TGCAGTGCTAGCGTTCCCGCATCAATGAACACTGAAGCTTTCTTT.

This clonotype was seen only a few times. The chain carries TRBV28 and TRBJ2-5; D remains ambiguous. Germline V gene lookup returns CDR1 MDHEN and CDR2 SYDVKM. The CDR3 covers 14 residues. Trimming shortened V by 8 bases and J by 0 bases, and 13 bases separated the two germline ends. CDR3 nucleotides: TGTGCCAGCGGACCAGAACTGAACCAAGAGACCCAGTACTTC. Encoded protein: CASGPELNQETQYF.

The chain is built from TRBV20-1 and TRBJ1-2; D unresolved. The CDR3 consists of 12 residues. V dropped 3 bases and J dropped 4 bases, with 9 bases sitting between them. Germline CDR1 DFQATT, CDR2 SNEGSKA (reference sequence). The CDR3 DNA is TGCAGTGCTAGGTCGGAGAGCTATGGCTACACCTTC. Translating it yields CSARSESYGYTF.

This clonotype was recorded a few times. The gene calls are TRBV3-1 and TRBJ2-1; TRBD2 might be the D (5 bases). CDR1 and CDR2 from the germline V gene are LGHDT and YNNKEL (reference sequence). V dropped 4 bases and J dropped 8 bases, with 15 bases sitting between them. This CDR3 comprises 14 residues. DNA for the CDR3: TGTGCCAGCAGCCTCCTACGGGATATCTATGAGCAGTTCTTC. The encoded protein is CASSLLRDIYEQFF.

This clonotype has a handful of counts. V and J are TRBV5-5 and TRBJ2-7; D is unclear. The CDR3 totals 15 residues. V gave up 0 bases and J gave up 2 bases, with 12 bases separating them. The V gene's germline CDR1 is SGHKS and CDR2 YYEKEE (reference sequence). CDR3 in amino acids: CASSLEAGRTYEQYF. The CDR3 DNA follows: TGTGCCAGCAGCTTGGAGGCAGGTCGCACCTACGAGCAGTACTTC.

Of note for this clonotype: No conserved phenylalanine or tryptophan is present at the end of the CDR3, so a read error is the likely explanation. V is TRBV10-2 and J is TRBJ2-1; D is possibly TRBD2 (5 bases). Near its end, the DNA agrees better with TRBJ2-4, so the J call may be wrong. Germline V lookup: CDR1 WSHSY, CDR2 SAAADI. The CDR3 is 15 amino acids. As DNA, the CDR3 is TGCGCCAGCAGTGACGAAGGACCCTATACTAGGCCTCAGTACTCC. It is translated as CASSDEGPYTRPQYS.

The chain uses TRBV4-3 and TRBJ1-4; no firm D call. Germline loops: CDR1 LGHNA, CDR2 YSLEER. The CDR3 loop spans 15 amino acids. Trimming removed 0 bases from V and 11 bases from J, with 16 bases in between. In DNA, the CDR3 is TGCGCCAGCAGCCAAGACGGGCAGGAGAAGAGGAAACTGTTTTTT. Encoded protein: CASSQDGQEKRKLFF.

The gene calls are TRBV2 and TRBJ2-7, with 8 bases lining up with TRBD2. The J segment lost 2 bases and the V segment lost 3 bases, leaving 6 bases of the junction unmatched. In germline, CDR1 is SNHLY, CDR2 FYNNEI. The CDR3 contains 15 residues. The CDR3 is CASSDGGGGTYEQYF. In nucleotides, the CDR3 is TGTGCCAGCAGTGACGGAGGCGGGGGGACCTACGAGCAGTACTTC.

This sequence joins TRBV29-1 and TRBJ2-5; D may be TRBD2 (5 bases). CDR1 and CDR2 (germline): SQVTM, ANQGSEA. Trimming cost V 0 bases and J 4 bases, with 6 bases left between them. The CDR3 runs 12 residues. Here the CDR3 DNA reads TGCAGCGTTGAAGAGGCGGGAGAGACCCAGTACTTC. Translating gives CSVEEAGETQYF.

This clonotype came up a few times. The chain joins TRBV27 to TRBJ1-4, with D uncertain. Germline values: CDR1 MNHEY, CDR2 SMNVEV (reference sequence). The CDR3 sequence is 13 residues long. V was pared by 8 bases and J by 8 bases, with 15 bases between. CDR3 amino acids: CASQTSDGEKLFF. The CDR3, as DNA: TGTGCCAGCCAAACATCTGATGGGGAAAAACTGTTTTTT.

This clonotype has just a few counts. The CDR3 region has the DNA TGTGCCAGCAGTTTTTGGCAGGGCGGCGAAAAACTGTTTTTT. Encoded protein: CASSFWQGGEKLFF. V gene TRBV28 combines with J gene TRBJ1-4; D possibly corresponds to TRBD1 (5 bases). Germline CDR1 and CDR2: MDHEN and SYDVKM. The CDR3 contains 14 residues. Between the trimmed V and J ends, which lost 3 bases and 8 bases, there was a span of 13 bases.

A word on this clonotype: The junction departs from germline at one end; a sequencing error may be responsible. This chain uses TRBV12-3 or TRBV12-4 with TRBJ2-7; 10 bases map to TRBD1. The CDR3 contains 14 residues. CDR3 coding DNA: TGCGCCAGCAGTCCACGGACAGGGGGGGTCGAGCAGTACTTC. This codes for CASSPRTGGVEQYF.

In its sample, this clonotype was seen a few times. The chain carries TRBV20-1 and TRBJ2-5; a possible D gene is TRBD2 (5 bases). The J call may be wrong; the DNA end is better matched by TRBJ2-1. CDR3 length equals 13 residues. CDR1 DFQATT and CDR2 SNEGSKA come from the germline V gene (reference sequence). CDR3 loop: CSASGGGDNEQFF. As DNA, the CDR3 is TGCAGTGCCAGCGGCGGCGGAGACAATGAGCAGTTCTTC.

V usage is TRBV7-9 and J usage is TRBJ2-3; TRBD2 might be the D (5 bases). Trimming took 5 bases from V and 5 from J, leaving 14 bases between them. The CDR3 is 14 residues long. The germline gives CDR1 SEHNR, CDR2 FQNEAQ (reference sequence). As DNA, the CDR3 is TGTGCCAGCAGCCCCCCGGTCGGGGAAGATACGCAGTATTTT. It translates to CASSPPVGEDTQYF.

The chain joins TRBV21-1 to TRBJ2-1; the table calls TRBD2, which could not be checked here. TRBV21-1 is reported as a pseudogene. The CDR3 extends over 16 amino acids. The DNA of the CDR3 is TGTGCCAGCAGCACAATGGACTCGACGAGGAACAATGAGCAGTTCTTC. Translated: CASSTMDSTRNNEQFF.

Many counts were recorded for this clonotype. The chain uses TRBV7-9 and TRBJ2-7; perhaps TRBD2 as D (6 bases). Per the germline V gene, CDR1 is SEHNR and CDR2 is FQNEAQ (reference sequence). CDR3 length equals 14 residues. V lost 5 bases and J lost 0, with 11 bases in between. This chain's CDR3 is CASSPRDFSYEQYF. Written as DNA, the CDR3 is TGTGCCAGCAGCCCTCGGGACTTCTCCTACGAGCAGTACTTC.

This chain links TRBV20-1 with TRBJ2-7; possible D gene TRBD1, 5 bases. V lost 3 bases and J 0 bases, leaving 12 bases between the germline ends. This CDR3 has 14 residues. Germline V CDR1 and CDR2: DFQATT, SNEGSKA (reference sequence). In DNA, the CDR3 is TGCAGTGCTAGGGCGACAGAGACCTCCTACGAGCAGTACTTC. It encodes CSARATETSYEQYF.

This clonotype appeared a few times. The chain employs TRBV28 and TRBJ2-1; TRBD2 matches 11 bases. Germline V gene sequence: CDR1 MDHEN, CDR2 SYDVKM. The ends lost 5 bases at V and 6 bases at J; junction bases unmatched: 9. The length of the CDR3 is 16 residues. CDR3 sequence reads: CASSLNLAGGSNEQFF. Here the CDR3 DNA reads TGTGCCAGCAGTCTAAACTTAGCGGGAGGGTCCAATGAGCAGTTCTTC.

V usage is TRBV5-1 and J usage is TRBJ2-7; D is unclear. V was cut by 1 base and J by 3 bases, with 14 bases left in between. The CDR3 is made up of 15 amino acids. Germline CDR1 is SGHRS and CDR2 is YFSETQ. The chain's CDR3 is CASSLLAGADYEQYF. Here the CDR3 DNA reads TGCGCCAGCAGCTTGTTAGCAGGTGCGGACTACGAGCAGTACTTC.

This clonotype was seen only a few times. The CDR3 here is CSARGYGRASSSGNTIYF. CDR3 DNA sequence: TGCAGTGCTAGAGGGTACGGTCGGGCATCAAGCTCTGGAAACACCATATATTTT. The chain is built from TRBV20-1 and TRBJ1-3; no clear D gene. With 1 base removed from V and 0 bases from J, the gap between germline ends came to 19 bases. Per germline, CDR1 DFQATT and CDR2 SNEGSKA (reference sequence). There are 18 residues in the CDR3.

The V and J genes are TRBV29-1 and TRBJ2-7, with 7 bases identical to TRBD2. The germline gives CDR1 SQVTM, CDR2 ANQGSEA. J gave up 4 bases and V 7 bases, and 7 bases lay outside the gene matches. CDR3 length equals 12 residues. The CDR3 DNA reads TGCAGCGCTAGCGGCGGACTATACGAGCAGTACTTC. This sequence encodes CSASGGLYEQYF.

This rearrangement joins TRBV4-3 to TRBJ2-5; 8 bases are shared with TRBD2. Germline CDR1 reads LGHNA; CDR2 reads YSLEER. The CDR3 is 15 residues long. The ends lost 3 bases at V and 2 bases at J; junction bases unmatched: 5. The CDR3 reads CASSQEREYQETQYF. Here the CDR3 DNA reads TGCGCCAGCAGCCAGGAGCGGGAGTATCAAGAGACCCAGTACTTC.